This TCR beta chain was identified during a study of T cells in Graves' hyperthyroidism and ophthalmopathy. This clonotype was seen only a few times. Researchers amplified the TCR beta CDR3 regions from RNA transcripts. The TCR CDR3 was amplified in a first-round RT-PCR using the HTBI primer set. TCRdb ran MiXCR on the multiplex PCR reads and lists one entry per CDR3 protein. The repertoire holds a few hundred thousand distinct CDR3 sequences, with more than 15% as singletons. The study defined stable Graves' hyperthyroidism as no ophthalmopathy progression within 18 months. Diagnostic assessment was based on clinical symptoms, serum thyroxine and TRAb, thyroid ultrasound and orbital computed tomography. Germline V CDR1 and CDR2: SGHTA, FQGNSA. There are 16 residues in the CDR3. The V and J ends lost 5 bases and 8 bases, in that order; junction bases with no gene match: 13.

The sequencing sample was made of blood. This TCR was sampled from a woman in her 30s with Graves' hyperthyroidism. J is TRBJ2-1 and V is TRBV7-2, with 9 nucleotides matching TRBD2. CDR3 region: CASSPRYSGSLDEQFF. CDR3 nucleotide sequence: TGTGCCAGCAGCCCGCGGTATAGCGGGAGTCTCGATGAGCAGTTCTTC.